This TCR beta chain was obtained from a study of blood T cells in healthy people across ages. Then a second PCR, running roughly 7 to 11 cycles, was carried out with a sample-barcoded 5' primer and a J-beta primer mix. A single record per CDR3 protein comes from TCRdb applying MiXCR to the 5' RACE reads. Counted here are around 280,000 distinct CDR3 sequences, roughly 26% occurring once; the ten biggest clones make up about 30%. This clonotype was detected only a few times. Germline V gene data show CDR1 as SQVTM and CDR2 as ANQGSEA. V was clipped by 6 bases and J by 1 base, with 7 bases between them. The CDR3 has 13 amino acids.

This TCR derives from a woman aged 65 to 85 in good health. The V and J genes are TRBV29-1 and TRBJ2-6; D remains ambiguous. Sequenced input: blood. CDR3 nucleotides: TGCAGCGTGAGAATTTCTGGGGCCAACGTCCTGACTTTC. Translating gives CSVRISGANVLTF. Looking up the rest from reference TRBV29-1 and TRBJ2-6 gives the full variable domain: SAVISQKPSRDICQRGTSLTIQCQVDSQVTMMFWYRQQPGQSLTLIATANQGSEATYESGFVIDKFPISRPNLTFSTLTVSNMSPEDSSIYLCSVRISGANVLTFGAGSRLTVL.